The 29 T cell receptor beta chains below were found in one sample sequenced in a study of regulatory T cells. The PCR used 52 TRBV and 13 TRBJ primers. Sequenced by immunoSEQ multiplex PCR; TCRdb stores in-frame clones only, minus some. The data contain more than 15,000 clones, approximately 92% of them singletons. Material for sequencing was CD8+ T cells sorted from blood. These receptor sequences come from a person aged 18 to 35 with CD3G deficiency.

The chain recombines TRBV6-5 with TRBJ1-4, with 7 positions matching TRBD1. J lost 14 bases, V lost 2 bases, and 8 bases had no gene match. CDR3 size: 13 residues. CDR1 and CDR2 (germline): MNHEY, SVGAGI. CDR3 region: CASSYVTTGFLFF. The CDR3 nucleotides read TGTGCCAGCAGTTACGTAACGACAGGGTTTCTGTTTTTT.

The CDR3 DNA follows: TGTGCCTGGAGTGAGGGGGGGCTGACTGAAGCTTTCTTT. Its protein product is CAWSEGGLTEAFF. The gene calls are TRBV30 and TRBJ1-1; D might be TRBD1 (6 bases). Between the trimmed V and J ends, which lost 1 base and 5 bases, there was a span of 11 bases. The CDR3 loop spans 13 amino acids. Germline CDR1 reads GTSNPN; CDR2 reads SVGIG (reference sequence).

The chain links TRBV7-6 to TRBJ2-3; the D gene is possibly TRBD1 (5 bases). In germline, CDR1 is SGHVS, CDR2 FNYEAQ. This CDR3 comprises 17 residues. V gave up 0 bases and J gave up 1 base, with 14 bases separating them. The CDR3 bases are TGTGCCAGCAGCTTAGCTTTCTGGGGCAAGGGCACAGATACGCAGTATTTT. Its translation is CASSLAFWGKGTDTQYF.

This clone has just one count. The rearrangement links TRBV5-1 to TRBJ2-1, with a possible D match to TRBD1 (6 bases). This CDR3 region has 13 residues. V was pared by 4 bases and J by 5 bases, with 10 bases between. Germline V lookup: CDR1 SGHRS, CDR2 YFSETQ. The CDR3 DNA reads TGCGCCAGCAGCCGGACAGTAAACAATGAGCAGTTCTTC. This translates into CASSRTVNNEQFF.

This chain uses TRBV29-1 with TRBJ2-7, with D possibly TRBD1 on 5 matching bases. The CDR3 extends over 13 amino acids. Germline V gene data show CDR1 as SQVTM and CDR2 as ANQGSEA. The V gene lost 7 bases and the J gene lost 2 bases, with 15 bases spanning the gap. The CDR3 coding sequence is TGCAGCGAGAGGACATCCCCACCCTACGAGCAGTACTTC. Its translation: CSERTSPPYEQYF.

The gene calls are TRBV6-1 and TRBJ1-6; D unclear. The CDR3 is made up of 12 amino acids. V lost 7 bases to trimming and J lost 9 bases, with 10 bases between them. The germline gives CDR1 MNHNS, CDR2 SASEGT. This CDR3 is CASNQWPSPLHF. In nucleotides, the CDR3 is TGTGCCAGCAATCAATGGCCTTCACCCCTCCACTTT.

The gene calls are TRBV27 and TRBJ2-3; 8 positions match TRBD2. V lost 4 bases to trimming and J lost 2 bases; unmatched junction nucleotides: 2. The CDR3 length is 14 residues. The V gene's germline CDR1 is MNHEY and CDR2 SMNVEV (reference sequence). CDR3: CASSSTSATDTQYF. The DNA for the CDR3 is TGTGCCAGCAGTTCGACTAGCGCCACAGATACGCAGTATTTT.

This clone turned up a few times. The chain has TRBV23-1 and TRBJ2-7; the D gene is possibly TRBD2 (6 bases). TRBV23-1 is recorded as an ORF, its role being uncertain. With 1 base removed from V and 5 bases from J, the gap between germline ends came to 30 bases. This CDR3 contains 20 residues. For the CDR3, the DNA is TGCGCCAGCAGTCAATTAGTCATTCCTCGGGGCCGGGAGTGGATTGACGAGCAGTACGTC. Translating it yields CASSQLVIPRGREWIDEQYV.

V is TRBV6-1 and J is TRBJ2-7; the D gene is possibly TRBD2 (5 bases). V lost 8 bases and J 4 bases, leaving 15 bases between the germline ends. Germline CDR1 MNHNS, CDR2 SASEGT. The length of the CDR3 is 13 residues. In nucleotides, the CDR3 is TGTGCCAGCTACGAGCTGGGGAGATACGAGCAGTACGTC. Translation: CASYELGRYEQYV.

The rearrangement links TRBV19 to TRBJ1-5; D gene ambiguous. The germline V and J ends were trimmed by 7 bases and 4 bases, with 8 bases remaining between them. The CDR3 has 12 amino acids. The germline V gene encodes CDR1 LNHDA and CDR2 SQIVND (reference sequence). CDR3 sequence: CASNGGNQPQHF. DNA for the CDR3: TGTGCCAGTAATGGAGGGAATCAGCCCCAGCATTTT.

The chain employs TRBV7-9 and TRBJ2-5; D remains unclear. The better agreement between TRBJ2-7 and the DNA end casts doubt on the J call. CDR1 and CDR2 from the germline V gene are SEHNR and FQNEAQ (reference sequence). The CDR3 totals 12 residues. The CDR3 region is CASSLNNYEQYF. CDR3 nucleotide sequence: TGTGCCAGCAGCTTAAATAACTACGAGCAGTACTTC.

The DNA of the CDR3 is TGTGCCAGCAGTGAAGAGCCTTCGATACAGGGGGCCCACGAGCAGTACTTC. It yields the protein CASSEEPSIQGAHEQYF. V is TRBV6-1 and J is TRBJ2-7, with 9 bases matching TRBD1. V was pared by 1 base and J by 5 bases, with 12 bases of the junction left unmatched. The CDR3 sequence is 17 residues long. CDR1 and CDR2 from the germline V gene are MNHNS and SASEGT.

This rearrangement joins TRBV19 to TRBJ1-4; perhaps TRBD1 as D (6 bases). V gave up 3 bases and J gave up 0 bases, with 14 bases separating them. The length of the CDR3 is 17 residues. Per the germline V gene, CDR1 is LNHDA and CDR2 is SQIVND (reference sequence). The CDR3 nucleotides are TGTGCCAGTAGTATCGCAGGGGTGGGCTCAACTAATGAAAAACTGTTTTTT. Protein: CASSIAGVGSTNEKLFF.

The chain joins TRBV28 to TRBJ2-5, with TRBD2 identical over 7 bases. The CDR3 is 16 residues long. After removal of 5 bases from V and 2 bases from J, the junction contained 11 bases not matched to a gene. Per the germline V gene, CDR1 is MDHEN and CDR2 is SYDVKM. The CDR3, as DNA: TGTGCCAGCAGTCCCCCGGCGGGGACTATACAAGAGACCCAGTACTTC. Amino acid sequence: CASSPPAGTIQETQYF.

J is TRBJ1-1 and V is TRBV6-1; no clear D. This CDR3 has 14 residues. V was pared by 7 bases and J by 4 bases, with 16 bases between. The V gene's germline CDR1 is MNHNS and CDR2 SASEGT. Here the CDR3 reads CASMIGPLATEAFF. The CDR3 DNA is TGTGCCAGCATGATCGGTCCCTTAGCCACTGAAGCTTTCTTT.

The genes are TRBV7-9 and TRBJ2-7; a weak D match, TRBD1 (6 bases). Germline V lookup: CDR1 SEHNR, CDR2 FQNEAQ (reference sequence). This CDR3 comprises 13 residues. Between the trimmed V and J ends, which lost 5 bases and 5 bases, there was a span of 13 bases. The DNA of the CDR3 is TGTGCCAGCAGCCACACAGGGTTCCACGAGCAGTACTTC. Protein sequence: CASSHTGFHEQYF.

J is TRBJ2-1 and V is TRBV28; D might be TRBD2 (5 bases). Germline V gene sequence: CDR1 MDHEN, CDR2 SYDVKM. The CDR3 covers 14 residues. Trimming left V 2 bases short and J 7 bases short, with 12 bases between. CDR3 in amino acids: CASSLERGWNEQFF. CDR3 nucleotides: TGTGCCAGCAGTTTAGAAAGAGGGTGGAATGAGCAGTTCTTC.

As concerns this clone: Distinct nucleotide sequences in the sample also encode this CDR3. This chain uses TRBV7-9 with TRBJ1-1; D is ambiguous. V shed 1 base and J shed 0 bases, with 3 bases lying between them. The CDR3 is 13 amino acids. In germline, CDR1 is SEHNR, CDR2 FQNEAQ (reference sequence). CDR3 sequence: CASSLGMNTEAFF. Here the CDR3 DNA reads TGTGCCAGCAGCTTAGGAATGAACACTGAAGCTTTCTTT.

The chain combines TRBV19 with TRBJ2-1, with 11 nucleotides matching TRBD2. V trimming: 3 bases; J trimming: 6 bases; junction bases outside the gene matches: 4. The CDR3 is 15 amino acids. Per germline, CDR1 LNHDA and CDR2 SQIVND (reference sequence). The CDR3 is CASSIGTSGLNEQFF. CDR3 nucleotides: TGTGCCAGTAGTATCGGGACTAGCGGCCTCAATGAGCAGTTCTTC.

The chain recombines TRBV2 with TRBJ2-3; no clear D. Germline lookup yields CDR1 SNHLY and CDR2 FYNNEI. V lost 4 bases to trimming and J lost 3 bases, with 14 bases between them. The CDR3 runs to 15 residues. CDR3 sequence reads: CASSVLGRATDTQYF. The CDR3 nucleotides are TGTGCCAGCAGTGTACTGGGAAGGGCAACAGATACGCAGTATTTT.

J is TRBJ2-3 and V is TRBV6-1, with 12 bases lining up with TRBD2. This CDR3 has 15 residues. After removal of 11 bases from V and 5 bases from J, the junction contained 11 bases not matched to a gene. Per the germline V gene, CDR1 is MNHNS and CDR2 is SASEGT. The CDR3 nucleotides read TGTGCCTGCGCACCTAGCGGGGGGGAGTTAGATACGCAGTATTTT. Its translation: CACAPSGGELDTQYF.

V usage is TRBV6-6 and J usage is TRBJ2-7, with 9 bases lining up with TRBD1. The CDR3 is made up of 14 amino acids. V lost 2 bases to trimming and J lost 6 bases; unmatched junction nucleotides: 5. The V gene's germline CDR1 is MNHNY and CDR2 SVGAGI (reference sequence). CDR3 sequence reads: CASSYPGTGSEQYF. In DNA, the CDR3 is TGTGCCAGCAGTTACCCCGGGACAGGGAGCGAGCAGTACTTC.

V usage is TRBV4-1 and J usage is TRBJ2-7; 7 bases map to TRBD1. CDR1 is MGHRA, CDR2 YSYEKL, per germline. The V gene end was trimmed by 3 bases and the J gene end by 6 bases; junction bases not matched to a gene: 5. The CDR3 length is 13 residues. Here the CDR3 reads CASSQLNRGEQYF. Here the CDR3 DNA reads TGCGCCAGCAGCCAGCTTAACAGGGGCGAGCAGTACTTC.

The chain joins TRBV6-5 to TRBJ2-3; D unclear. V lost 4 bases and J 8 bases, leaving 7 bases between the germline ends. Germline-derived CDR1 and CDR2 are MNHEY and SVGAGI. This CDR3 is 11 amino acids long. CDR3 in DNA: TGTGCCAGCAGTTCAGGTGGTACGCAGTATTTT. Amino acids: CASSSGGTQYF.

This chain uses TRBV29-1 with TRBJ1-2; TRBD1 agrees at 9 bases. This CDR3 contains 13 residues. Per the germline V gene, CDR1 is SQVTM and CDR2 is ANQGSEA. Trimming cost V 0 bases and J 7 bases; bases outside gene matches: 3. The CDR3 DNA is TGCAGCGTTGAAGATGAACAGGGGGCTGGCTACACCTTC. It yields the protein CSVEDEQGAGYTF.

V gene TRBV6-1 combines with J gene TRBJ2-7, with TRBD2 matching over 9 bases. Per germline, CDR1 MNHNS and CDR2 SASEGT. CDR3 length: 15 residues. V gave up 0 bases and J gave up 7 bases; unmatched junction bases: 7. The CDR3: CASSEAAGLAVEQYF. The CDR3 bases are TGTGCCAGCAGTGAAGCAGCGGGACTAGCTGTGGAGCAGTACTTC.

The V and J genes are TRBV19 and TRBJ2-1, with D unclear. The CDR3 runs to 16 residues. The V and J ends lost 3 bases and 1 base respectively, with 13 bases between them. Germline V lookup: CDR1 LNHDA, CDR2 SQIVND (reference sequence). The CDR3: CASSMFHGGSYNEQFF. As DNA, the CDR3 is TGTGCCAGTAGTATGTTTCACGGTGGGTCCTACAATGAGCAGTTCTTC.

The V call is TRBV13, the J call TRBJ2-2; D uncertain. Germline V gene sequence: CDR1 PRHDT, CDR2 FYEKMQ (reference sequence). V lost 3 bases to trimming and J lost 4 bases, with 3 bases between them. The CDR3 consists of 12 residues. The CDR3 sequence: CASSFGTGELFF. In DNA form, the CDR3 reads TGTGCCAGCAGCTTCGGCACCGGGGAGCTGTTTTTT.

This clone has a handful of counts. V usage is TRBV28 and J usage is TRBJ2-1; weak D call: TRBD2 (7 bases). The V gene's germline CDR1 is MDHEN and CDR2 SYDVKM. This CDR3 has 16 amino acids. V was cut by 6 bases and J by 9 bases, with 24 bases left in between. CDR3 DNA: TGTGCCAGCAGCCATCGGTGGGGGCTAGCGGCCGGTGAGCAGTTCTTC. It yields the protein CASSHRWGLAAGEQFF.